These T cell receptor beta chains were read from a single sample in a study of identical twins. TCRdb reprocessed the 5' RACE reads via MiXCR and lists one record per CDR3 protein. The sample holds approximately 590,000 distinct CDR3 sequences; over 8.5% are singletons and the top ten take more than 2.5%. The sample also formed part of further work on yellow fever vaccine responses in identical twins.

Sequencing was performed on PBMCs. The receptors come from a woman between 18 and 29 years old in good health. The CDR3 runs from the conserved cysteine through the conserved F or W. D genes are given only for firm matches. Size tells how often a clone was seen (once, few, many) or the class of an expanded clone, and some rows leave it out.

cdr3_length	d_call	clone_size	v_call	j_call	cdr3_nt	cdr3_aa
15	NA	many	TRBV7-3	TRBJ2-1	TGTGCCAGCAGCTTAAAGGCCACGCACACGAATGAGCAGTTCTTC	CASSLKATHTNEQFF
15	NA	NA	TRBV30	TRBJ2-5	TGTGCCTGGAGCCCCGCCGGGACTCTACAAGAGACCCAGTACTTC	CAWSPAGTLQETQYF
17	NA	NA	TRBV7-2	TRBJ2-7	TGTGCCAGCAGCTTAGCCCGGGGGCAGGGAGGTTTCTACGAGCAGTACTTC	CASSLARGQGGFYEQYF
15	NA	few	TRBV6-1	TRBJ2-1	TGTGCCAGCAGTAAAGCGGGGGGACAGGTAAATGAGCAGTTCTTC	CASSKAGGQVNEQFF
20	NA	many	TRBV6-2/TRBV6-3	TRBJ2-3	TGTGCCAGCAGTTACTCCTACCAACCCAGAAACCCGACTAGCACAGATACGCAGTATTTT	CASSYSYQPRNPTSTDTQYF
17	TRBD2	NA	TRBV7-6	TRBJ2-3	TGTGCCAGCAGCTACACACTAGCGGGAGGAGCGGCGGATACGCAGTATTTT	CASSYTLAGGAADTQYF
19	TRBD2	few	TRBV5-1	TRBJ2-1	TGCGCCAGCAGCTTGCCGACGGGACGGGAGGGCCGTTCCTACAATGAGCAGTTCTTC	CASSLPTGREGRSYNEQFF
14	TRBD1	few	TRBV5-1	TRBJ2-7	TGCGCCAGCAGCTTGGACAGGGGACACGACGAGCAGTACTTC	CASSLDRGHDEQYF
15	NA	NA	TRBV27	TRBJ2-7	TGTGCCAGCAGTTTATCGGGGGACTTCGACAACGAGCAGTACTTC	CASSLSGDFDNEQYF
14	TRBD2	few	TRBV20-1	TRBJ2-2	TGCAGTGCGGGACTAGCAGGACACACCGGGGAGCTGTTTTTT	CSAGLAGHTGELFF
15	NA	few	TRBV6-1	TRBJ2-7	TGTGCCAGCAGTAAAGGAGGGGGACAGCCCTACGAGCAGTACTTC	CASSKGGGQPYEQYF
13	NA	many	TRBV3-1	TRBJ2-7	TGTGCCAGCAGCCAACCACTAGCCTACGAGCAGTACTTC	CASSQPLAYEQYF
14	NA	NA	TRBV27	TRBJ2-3	TGTGCCAGCAGTTTCAGGGTCGGTACAGATACGCAGTATTTT	CASSFRVGTDTQYF
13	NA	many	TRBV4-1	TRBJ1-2	TGCGCCAGCAGCCCCACTGAGAACTATGGCTACACCTTC	CASSPTENYGYTF
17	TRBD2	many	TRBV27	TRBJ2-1	TGTGCCAGCAGTTTATCGGAGGGACTAGCGGACTACAATGAGCAGTTCTTC	CASSLSEGLADYNEQFF
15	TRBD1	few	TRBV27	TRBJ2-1	TGTGCCAGCAGTTTGGGGACAGGGTGGCGGAATGAGCAGTTCTTC	CASSLGTGWRNEQFF